The sequence of this T cell receptor (beta chain) was determined in a study of PD-L1 blockade in urothelial cancer. On the study more broadly: Atezolizumab at 1,200 mg intravenously every 3 weeks was started by patients in about 2014.

Synthetic TCR analog templates were spiked into each PCR. Libraries were prepared by immunoSEQ multiplex PCR; TCRdb keeps only in-frame clonotypes and omits some of them. The sample lists approximately 47,000 clones; 80% to 90% were seen once. Time point defined: peripheral blood 6 weeks after treatment start. Locally advanced or metastatic urothelial carcinoma affected the patients. This TCR was sampled from a man in his 70s with urothelial cancer. Sequenced material: PBMCs, taken around atezolizumab (anti-PD-L1) treatment.

The CDR3 DNA follows: TGTGCCATCAGTCTCGGGGAGGCCTATGGCTACACCTTC. Its protein is CAISLGEAYGYTF. This rearrangement joins TRBV10-3 to TRBJ1-2; D remains ambiguous. V lost 5 bases and J 4 bases, leaving 11 bases between the germline ends. CDR1 is ENHRY, CDR2 SYGVKD, per germline. The CDR3 extends over 13 amino acids.